What follows describes a single T cell receptor (beta chain). These data belong to a study of T cell repertoires in ileal Crohn's disease. Study as a whole: Median disease duration was about eight years; 35% smoked at surgery. Every patient was operated on for stricturing (approximately 60%) or penetrating (about 40%) complications.

TCRB immunosequencing input was roughly 500 nanograms of biopsy DNA per sample. Here immunoSEQ multiplex PCR was the method, and the copy in TCRdb shows in-frame clones only, minus some. The data contain approximately 18,000 clones, 83% of them singletons. The V and J ends lost 1 base and 4 bases, in that order; junction bases with no gene match: 10. CDR1 and CDR2 (germline): MGHDK, SYGVNS. CDR3 size: 17 residues. The sequencing input was ileal tissue. The receptor was derived from an adult with Crohn's disease. This rearrangement joins TRBV25-1 to TRBJ2-3; TRBD2 agrees at 8 bases. CDR3 nucleotides: TGTGCCAGCAGTGAATTGCGTAGCGGGGATTCTGCAGATACGCAGTATTTT. This codes for CASSELRSGDSADTQYF.